This section outlines one TCR beta chain sequence together with its context. The antigen is unknown. CDR1 is SEHNR, CDR2 FQNEAQ, per germline (reference sequence). J lost 6 bases, V lost 3 bases, and 4 bases had no gene match. This CDR3 has 15 amino acids. Here immunoSEQ multiplex PCR was the method, and the copy in TCRdb shows in-frame clones only, minus some. Of about 120,000 clones detected, around 90% appear once; the ten largest clones hold 2% to 3%. These data belong to a study of T cell responses to AZD1222 COVID-19 vaccine. Study results and limitations: Of spike-specific TCRs, nearly half reportedly target regions left unmutated in variants.

The clonotype was recovered from an adult who received the AZD1222 COVID-19 vaccine. Source: peripheral blood, taken 28 days after the second AZD1222 dose. The chain employs TRBV7-9 and TRBJ1-6; 8 bases align to TRBD1. The CDR3 protein is CASSFSGQGNSPLHF. CDR3 DNA: TGTGCCAGCAGCTTTTCAGGACAGGGTAATTCACCCCTCCACTTT.